This T cell receptor beta chain was captured by sequencing in a study of response to subunit inactivated influenza vaccine. This clonotype was picked up many times. The V gene lost 0 bases and the J gene lost 3 bases, with 18 bases spanning the gap. Germline CDR1 reads DFQATT; CDR2 reads SNEGSKA (reference sequence). The CDR3 loop spans 16 amino acids. TCRdb re-called the RT-PCR reads through MiXCR, storing one row per CDR3 protein. The table lists around 500,000 distinct CDR3 sequences, roughly 11% of them singletons. The chain carries TRBV20-1 and TRBJ2-7, with a weak D call TRBD2 (5 bases). The clonotype was recovered from a man between 45 and 60 years old who received an inactivated influenza vaccine. Sample: PBMCs from blood, taken more than 35 days after vaccination. The DNA for the CDR3 is TGCAGTGCTAGAGATAAAGAGGGCCCCGACTTCTACGAGCAGTACTTC. It specifies CSARDKEGPDFYEQYF.